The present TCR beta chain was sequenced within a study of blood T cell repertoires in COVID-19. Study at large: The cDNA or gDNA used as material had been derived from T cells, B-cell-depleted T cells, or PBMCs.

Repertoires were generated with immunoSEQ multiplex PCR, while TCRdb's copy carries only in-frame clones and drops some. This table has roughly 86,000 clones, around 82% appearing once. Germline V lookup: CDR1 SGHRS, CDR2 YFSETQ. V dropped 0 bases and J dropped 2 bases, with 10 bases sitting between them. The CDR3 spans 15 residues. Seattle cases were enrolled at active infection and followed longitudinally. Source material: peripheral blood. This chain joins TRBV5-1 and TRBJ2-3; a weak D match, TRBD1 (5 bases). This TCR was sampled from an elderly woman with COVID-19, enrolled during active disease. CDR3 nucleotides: TGCGCCAGCAGCTTGGCCGGACATCACACAGATACGCAGTATTTT. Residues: CASSLAGHHTDTQYF.